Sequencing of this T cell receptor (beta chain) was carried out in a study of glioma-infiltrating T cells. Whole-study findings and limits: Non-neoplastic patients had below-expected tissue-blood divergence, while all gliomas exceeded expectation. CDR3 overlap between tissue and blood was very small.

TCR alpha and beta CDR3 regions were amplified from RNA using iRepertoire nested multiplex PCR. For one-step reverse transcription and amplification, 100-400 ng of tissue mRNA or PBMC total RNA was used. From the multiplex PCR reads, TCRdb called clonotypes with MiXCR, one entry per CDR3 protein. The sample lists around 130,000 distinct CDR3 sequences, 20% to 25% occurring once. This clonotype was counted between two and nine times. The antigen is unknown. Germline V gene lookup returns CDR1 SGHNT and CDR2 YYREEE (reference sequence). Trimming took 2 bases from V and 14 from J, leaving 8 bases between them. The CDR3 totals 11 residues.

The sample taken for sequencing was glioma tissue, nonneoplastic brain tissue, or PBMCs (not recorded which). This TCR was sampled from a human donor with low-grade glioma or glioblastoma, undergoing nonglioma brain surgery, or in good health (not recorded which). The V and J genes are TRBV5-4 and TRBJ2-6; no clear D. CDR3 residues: CASSFSRFLTF. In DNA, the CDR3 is TGTGCCAGCAGCTTTTCCCGCTTCCTGACTTTC.